A selection of T cell receptor beta chains follows, all from one sample in a study of blood T cell repertoires in COVID-19. TCRdb's table, derived via immunoSEQ multiplex PCR, lists solely in-frame clones and lacks some. The top ten hold over 15% of the sample, which has 30,000 to 45,000 clones, roughly 78% seen once. The sample consisted of peripheral blood. These receptors were taken from a man in his 70s with acute or convalescent COVID-19. Each CDR3 is given with its conserved first and last residue. D genes are given only for firm matches. Size is omitted from some rows. Given values are once, few, many or a class for expanded clones.

TGTGCCAGCAGCCTTCAGGACAGCCGTTATAATTCACCCCTCCACTTT CASSLQDSRYNSPLHF . TRBJ1-6 TRBV7-6 .
TGTGCCAGCAGCCCCCGTGAAGGGGTGAGGCAGTATTTT CASSPREGVRQYF . TRBJ2-3 TRBV3-1/TRBV3-2 .
TGCGCCAGCAGCTTGGGCGGGGATTACGCGCAGTACTTC CASSLGGDYAQYF . TRBJ2-7 TRBV5-1 .
TGTGCCAGCAGTCCATCCGGGACAGGGTATTTCTACGAGCAGTACTTC CASSPSGTGYFYEQYF TRBD1 TRBJ2-7 TRBV28 few
TGTGCCAGCAGCTTAGACGGGACAGGGGTAGGGAATTCACCCCTCCACTTT CASSLDGTGVGNSPLHF TRBD1 TRBJ1-6 TRBV7-9 .
TGTGCCAGCAGCCAAGAACTAGTTGTATCTCAGTTCTTC CASSQELVVSQFF . TRBJ2-1 TRBV14 .
TGTGCCAGCAGCCTACAGGGGGAGCAGTACTTC CASSLQGEQYF TRBD1 TRBJ2-7 TRBV3-1/TRBV3-2 few
TGCGCCAGCAGCCAAGACCTGGGACAGAGTAACTATGGCTACACCTTC CASSQDLGQSNYGYTF TRBD1 TRBJ1-2 TRBV4-1 few
TGTGCCAGCAGTCCCTCGACAGGGGGCCATCAGCCCCAGCATTTT CASSPSTGGHQPQHF TRBD1 TRBJ1-5 TRBV28 few
TGCGCCAGCAGCTTGGGGCAGGGAATCTCAGATACGCAGTATTTT CASSLGQGISDTQYF . TRBJ2-3 TRBV5-1 .
TGTGCCACCAGCAGAGGGCTGCAGAGCAATCAGCCCCAGCATTTT CATSRGLQSNQPQHF . TRBJ1-5 TRBV15 .
TGTGCCAGCAGTGGGACAGGGGGACCAGATACGCAGTATTTT CASSGTGGPDTQYF TRBD1 TRBJ2-3 TRBV6-4 once
TGCAGCGGAGGACAGATTTACACAGATACGCAGTATTTT CSGGQIYTDTQYF . TRBJ2-3 TRBV29-1 .
TGTGCCTGGAGTGATTCGTGGCAGAGCACAGATACGCAGTATTTT CAWSDSWQSTDTQYF . TRBJ2-3 TRBV30 .
TGTGCCAGCAGCTTGGGGGGAGGTGGCAATCAGCCCCAGCATTTT CASSLGGGGNQPQHF . TRBJ1-5 TRBV7-6 .
TGTGCCAGCAGCTTAAAGGCCGACTATAGCAATCAGCCCCAGCATTTT CASSLKADYSNQPQHF . TRBJ1-5 TRBV7-2 .
TGTGCTAGTGGTTTAGGACAGGGTCCCGATGAGCAGTTCTTC CASGLGQGPDEQFF TRBD1 TRBJ2-1 TRBV12-5 .
TGTGCCAGCAGTTCGCTAGCGGGAAGTGCCGAGCAGTACTTC CASSSLAGSAEQYF TRBD2 TRBJ2-7 TRBV27 .
TGCGCCAGCAGCTTGGCCGGAAACTGGGACAGCACCTACGAGCAGTACTTC CASSLAGNWDSTYEQYF TRBD1 TRBJ2-7 TRBV5-1 .
TGTGCCACCAGCAGAGATAGGCAGGGTATAGGCACTAATGAAAAACTGTTTTTT CATSRDRQGIGTNEKLFF . TRBJ1-4 TRBV15 .
TGCAGCGCTCAACAGGGGTCGTACACCGGGGAGCTGTTTTTT CSAQQGSYTGELFF TRBD1 TRBJ2-2 TRBV29-1 .
TGTGCCAGCAGCTTAGGAGACAGGGCCAAAAACATTCAGTACTTC CASSLGDRAKNIQYF . TRBJ2-4 TRBV7-9 .
TGTGCCACCAGTCCCTCTCGCCAAGCGGGAGGGCGTGAGCAGTACTTC CATSPSRQAGGREQYF TRBD2 TRBJ2-7 TRBV15 .
TGCGCCAGCAGCTTGGAAGACCGACAGGTCACTGAAGCTTTCTTT CASSLEDRQVTEAFF . TRBJ1-1 TRBV5-1 once
TGTGCCAGCAGCAGACAGGGCGGCGAGACCCAGTACTTC CASSRQGGETQYF TRBD1 TRBJ2-5 TRBV9 once
TGTGCCAGCAGCAAAGAATCCCCAGGGTTAGGCACTGAAGCTTTCTTT CASSKESPGLGTEAFF . TRBJ1-1 TRBV21-1 .
TGTGCCAGTCGGGACAGACCGAACACCGGGGAGCTGTTTTTT CASRDRPNTGELFF TRBD1 TRBJ2-2 TRBV7-2 .
TGCAGCGTTCGCGGCAGTTCTAATGAAAAACTGTTTTTT CSVRGSSNEKLFF . TRBJ1-4 TRBV29-1 .
TGTGCCAGCAGTCCCCGACAGGTCTCTGGCTACACCTTC CASSPRQVSGYTF . TRBJ1-2 TRBV6-2/TRBV6-3 .
TGTGCCAGCAAGTCGCGGGTTATAGAAAAACTGTTTTTT CASKSRVIEKLFF . TRBJ1-4 TRBV6-5 few
TGTGCCAGCAGTTTAGGGGATAGCGGATCTAGCACAGATACGCAGTATTTT CASSLGDSGSSTDTQYF . TRBJ2-3 TRBV28 .
TGTGCCTGGAGTTACAGGGCGGCGAGTGGCTACACCTTC CAWSYRAASGYTF . TRBJ1-2 TRBV30 .
TGTGCCAGCAGTGATCAGGGCAATCAGCCCCAGCATTTT CASSDQGNQPQHF . TRBJ1-5 TRBV25-1 .
TGCGCCAGCAGCAGTCTGGACAGAACGGAAGCTTTCTTT CASSSLDRTEAFF . TRBJ1-1 TRBV4-3 .
TGTGCCAGCAGTGAATCGGGACAGAATGAAAAACTGTTTTTT CASSESGQNEKLFF TRBD1 TRBJ1-4 TRBV2 once
TGTGCCAGCAGCTTAGGCTTTTACAGGCCTGGCACCGGGGAGCTGTTTTTT CASSLGFYRPGTGELFF . TRBJ2-2 TRBV13 .
TGTGCCAGCTCACCAGGACAGGGGCCGCTCCCCCTCCACTTT CASSPGQGPLPLHF TRBD1 TRBJ1-6 TRBV18 .
TGTGCCAGCAGTTACTCGAATGCGAAAAATCAGCCCCAGCATTTT CASSYSNAKNQPQHF . TRBJ1-5 TRBV6-2/TRBV6-3 few
TGTGCCAGCAGCTTAGGAACAGGGGGGAACACTGAAGCTTTCTTT CASSLGTGGNTEAFF TRBD1 TRBJ1-1 TRBV7-2 once
TGTGCCAGCAGTGATGGGACAGGCAGTCGCCGTAGCTACACCTTC CASSDGTGSRRSYTF TRBD1 TRBJ1-2 TRBV6-1 few
TGTGCCAGCGGGTCGGGGGTAAAGTATGGCTACACCTTC CASGSGVKYGYTF . TRBJ1-2 TRBV12-3/TRBV12-4 .
TGTGCCAGCAGCTGGGACAGGCAAGAGACCCAGTACTTC CASSWDRQETQYF TRBD1 TRBJ2-5 TRBV5-6 .
TGTGCCAGCAGCTTCGATACAGGGGCGAGGACTGAAGCTTTCTTT CASSFDTGARTEAFF TRBD1 TRBJ1-1 TRBV7-6 .
TGTGCCAGCAGCGGCGACAGGGACCCTAATTCACCCCTCCACTTT CASSGDRDPNSPLHF TRBD1 TRBJ1-6 TRBV6-5 once
TGTGCCAGCAGCCACCGGACAGGGGATTTAACTGAAGCTTTCTTT CASSHRTGDLTEAFF TRBD1 TRBJ1-1 TRBV11-2 .
TGTGCCAGCGGACAGACAGGATATTATGGCTACACCTTC CASGQTGYYGYTF . TRBJ1-2 TRBV28 .
TGTGCCAGCAGTAAACCGGGACAACTCAATGAGCAGTTCTTC CASSKPGQLNEQFF . TRBJ2-1 TRBV27 .
TGTGCCAGCAGCAAAGAGAGGGCTCCACCTACTCCTCAAGAGACCCAGTACTTC CASSKERAPPTPQETQYF . TRBJ2-5 TRBV21-1 .
TGTGCCAGCAGTTACCCTAGCGGTTCTAACAATGAGCAGTTCTTC CASSYPSGSNNEQFF TRBD2 TRBJ2-1 TRBV6-6 .
TGCGCCAGCAGCCAATCCCTAGGACAGGGGGCACTGACTGAAGCTTTCTTT CASSQSLGQGALTEAFF TRBD1 TRBJ1-1 TRBV4-3 few
TGCAGCGTTGACAGGGGGCGCATGACTGAAGCTTTCTTT CSVDRGRMTEAFF TRBD1 TRBJ1-1 TRBV29-1 .
TGTGCCAGCAGTTTAGACTGGGGCCAGACCCAGTACTTC CASSLDWGQTQYF . TRBJ2-5 TRBV12-3/TRBV12-4 .
TGTGCCAGCAGTCGACAGGGGAGGTTAGGAGAGACCCAGTACTTC CASSRQGRLGETQYF TRBD1 TRBJ2-5 TRBV6-5 .